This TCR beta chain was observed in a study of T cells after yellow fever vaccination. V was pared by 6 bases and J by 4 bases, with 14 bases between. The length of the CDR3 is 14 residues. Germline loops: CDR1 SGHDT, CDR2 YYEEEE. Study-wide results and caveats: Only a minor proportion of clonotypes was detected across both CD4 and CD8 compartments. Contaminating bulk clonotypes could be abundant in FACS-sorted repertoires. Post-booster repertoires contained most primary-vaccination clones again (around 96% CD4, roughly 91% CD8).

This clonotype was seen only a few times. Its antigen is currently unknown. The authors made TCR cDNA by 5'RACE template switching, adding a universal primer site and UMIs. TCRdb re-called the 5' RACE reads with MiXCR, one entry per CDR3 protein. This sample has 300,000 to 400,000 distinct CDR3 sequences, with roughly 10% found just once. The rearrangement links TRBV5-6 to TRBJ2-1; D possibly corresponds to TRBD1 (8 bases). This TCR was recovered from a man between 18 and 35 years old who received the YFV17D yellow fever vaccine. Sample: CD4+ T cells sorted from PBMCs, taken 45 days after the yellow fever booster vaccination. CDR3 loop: CASNYRGGYNEQFF. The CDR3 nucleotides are TGTGCCAGCAACTACAGGGGGGGGTACAATGAGCAGTTCTTC. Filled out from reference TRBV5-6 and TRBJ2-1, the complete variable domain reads DAGVTQSPTHLIKTRGQQVTLRCSPKSGHDTVSWYQQALGQGPQFIFQYYEEEERQRGNFPDRFSGHQFPNYSSELNVNALLLGDSALYLCASNYRGGYNEQFFGPGTRLTVL.